The present entry profiles one T cell receptor (beta chain) with its context. Its target is not known. The CDR3 contains 16 residues. After removal of 4 bases from V and 5 bases from J, the junction contained 13 bases not matched to a gene. CDR1 and CDR2 from the germline V gene are SGHTA and FQGNSA. TCRdb's table, derived via immunoSEQ multiplex PCR, lists solely in-frame clones and lacks some. Among about 96,000 clones, 92% were seen once, and the ten largest hold around 0.17%. This specimen comes from a study of graft-versus-host responses after intestinal transplantation. Overall study: After anti-thymocyte globulin induction, recipients took tacrolimus and steroids for around three years. Findings of the study overall: Recipient marrow showed GvH clones, some seen first in ileum or blood.

This TCR was recovered from a human donor who received an intestinal transplant. The chain links TRBV7-2 to TRBJ2-7; 8 bases line up with TRBD1. Sequencing used unstimulated CD4+ T cells sorted from spleen or lymph node cells, obtained before intestinal transplant. The CDR3 reads CASSSRGGRGHNEQYF. The CDR3 DNA is TGTGCCAGCAGCTCGAGAGGTGGCAGGGGGCACAACGAGCAGTACTTC.